Here is one TCR beta chain with its context. What it binds is unknown. The sample is drawn from a study of cytomegalovirus exposure and HLA in healthy donors. Study findings and constraints: A previous analysis found most TCR beta V segments productive roughly 90% or roughly 30% of the time. Presence/absence results assume similar sequencing depth per donor, which may not hold.

The PCR had 60 Vbeta and 13 Jbeta primers. Generated by immunoSEQ multiplex PCR, the TCRdb table keeps only in-frame clones and is missing some. The table records around 150,000 clones, under 80% of them present only once. The origin of this receptor is a female donor in good health and CMV-seronegative. Input material: PBMCs.

The CDR3 loop reads CASSYPGGSGRHEQFF. CDR3 DNA sequence: TGTGCCAGCAGTTACCCCGGTGGTAGCGGGAGACATGAGCAGTTCTTC. This chain uses TRBV6-6 with TRBJ2-1, with 9 bases matching TRBD2. The CDR3 is made up of 16 amino acids. Germline V CDR1 and CDR2: MNHNY, SVGAGI (reference sequence). Unmatched junction bases numbered 10, after V lost 2 bases and J lost 8 bases.